Below, 12 T cell receptor beta chains from the same sample are listed, as sequenced in a study of cytomegalovirus exposure and HLA in healthy donors. Measured with immunoSEQ multiplex PCR; TCRdb has only the in-frame clones, and not every one. The sample has about 220,000 clones; 75% to 95% are singletons. What was sequenced was PBMCs. The receptors originated from a woman aged 18-29 years in good health and CMV-seronegative.

The chain employs TRBV4-1 and TRBJ2-5, with a possible D match to TRBD2 (7 bases). The CDR3 is made up of 14 amino acids. V was shortened by 4 bases and J by 5 bases, with 14 bases between the two germline ends. Germline V gene sequence: CDR1 MGHRA, CDR2 YSYEKL. CDR3 in DNA: TGCGCCAGCAGCCTTACGAGGGGGGGGGAGACCCAGTACTTC. This translates into CASSLTRGGETQYF.

In this sample, this clone turned up many times. The chain recombines TRBV20-1 with TRBJ2-1; no definite D call. This CDR3 has 10 amino acids. V was pared by 3 bases and J by 11 bases, with 8 bases between. In germline, CDR1 is DFQATT, CDR2 SNEGSKA (reference sequence). Here the CDR3 reads CSASVVKQFF. CDR3 in DNA: TGCAGTGCTAGCGTAGTTAAGCAGTTCTTC.

V usage is TRBV11-1 and J usage is TRBJ2-5; 8 positions agree with TRBD1. Germline-derived CDR1 and CDR2 are SGHAT and FQDESV (reference sequence). V lost 3 bases and J lost 5; bases outside the gene matches: 11. This CDR3 spans 16 amino acids. The CDR3 DNA sequence: TGTGCCAGCAGCTTCCTCCGTCACAGGGGGACGGAGACCCAGTACTTC. Translation: CASSFLRHRGTETQYF.

The chain joins TRBV30 to TRBJ2-1, with TRBD2 identical over 13 bases. The germline CDR1 and CDR2 sequences are GTSNPN and SVGIG (reference sequence). CDR3 size: 14 residues. V was clipped by 5 bases and J by 9 bases; unmatched bases: 7. Here the CDR3 DNA reads TGTGCCTGGGAATTACTAGCGGGAGGGGGTGAGCAGTTCTTC. Its protein is CAWELLAGGGEQFF.

V and J are TRBV19 and TRBJ2-3, with a possible D match to TRBD2 (6 bases). The V gene's germline CDR1 is LNHDA and CDR2 SQIVND (reference sequence). The CDR3 has 15 amino acids. V was cut by 6 bases and J by 2 bases, with 15 bases left in between. Here the CDR3 reads CASRWGEAVTDTQYF. CDR3 DNA sequence: TGTGCCAGTAGGTGGGGGGAAGCCGTCACAGATACGCAGTATTTT. The whole variable domain, filled in from reference TRBV19 and TRBJ2-3, reads DGGITQSPKYLFRKEGQNVTLSCEQNLNHDAMYWYRQDPGQGLRLIYYSQIVNDFQKGDIAEGYSVSREKKESFPLTVTSAQKNPTAFYLCASRWGEAVTDTQYFGPGTRLTVL.

The chain uses TRBV10-2 and TRBJ1-5, with a tentative D call TRBD1 (5 bases). Trimming cost V 2 bases and J 7 bases, with 9 bases left between them. The CDR3 length is 13 residues. CDR1 and CDR2 (germline): WSHSY, SAAADI. CDR3: CASSETTVQPQHF. In nucleotides, the CDR3 is TGCGCCAGCAGTGAGACGACAGTACAGCCCCAGCATTTT.

The genes are TRBV14 and TRBJ2-7, with TRBD1 matching 7 bases. CDR3 length: 14 amino acids. The J segment lost 4 bases and the V segment lost 1 base, leaving 4 bases of the junction unmatched. Germline CDR1 SGHDN, CDR2 FVKESK. DNA of the CDR3: TGTGCCAGCAGCCAAGTCCCGGGACAGTACGAGCAGTACTTC. Encoded protein: CASSQVPGQYEQYF.

V and J are TRBV4-1 and TRBJ1-1, with D tentatively TRBD1 (5 bases). V lost 3 bases and J lost 6, with 11 bases in between. The CDR3 extends over 13 amino acids. Looked up from germline, CDR1 is MGHRA and CDR2 is YSYEKL. The CDR3 sequence: CASSHVGGAEAFF. In nucleotides, the CDR3 is TGCGCCAGCAGCCACGTCGGGGGTGCTGAAGCTTTCTTT.

The J gene is TRBJ2-1, the V gene TRBV9; 9 nucleotides match TRBD1. Unmatched junction bases numbered 11, after V lost 4 bases and J lost 6 bases. The CDR3 loop spans 16 amino acids. Looked up from germline, CDR1 is SGDLS and CDR2 is YYNGEE. The CDR3 DNA reads as TGTGCCAGCAGCTTAGTAGGGACAGGGCGGGGCAATGAGCAGTTCTTC. Residues: CASSLVGTGRGNEQFF.

The V and J genes are TRBV18 and TRBJ2-5, with TRBD1 matching over 7 bases. Germline V gene data show CDR1 as KGHSH and CDR2 as LQKENI. The V and J ends lost 3 bases and 3 bases, in that order; junction bases with no gene match: 4. The CDR3 consists of 14 residues. CDR3 region: CASSPPGTEETQYF. The CDR3 nucleotides are TGTGCCAGCTCACCGCCCGGGACAGAAGAGACCCAGTACTTC. The whole variable domain, filled in from reference TRBV18 and TRBJ2-5, reads NAGVMQNPRHLVRRRGQEARLRCSPMKGHSHVYWYRQLPEEGLKFMVYLQKENIIDESGMPKERFSAEFPKEGPSILRIQQVVRGDSAAYFCASSPPGTEETQYFGPGTRLLVL.

This clone was seen a few times. The chain has TRBV28 and TRBJ1-2; a weak D match, TRBD1 (5 bases). The V and J ends lost 6 bases and 5 bases respectively, with 13 bases between them. The CDR3 contains 13 residues. Germline CDR1 is MDHEN and CDR2 is SYDVKM. CDR3 in DNA: TGTGCCAGCAGACAGGACATAGAATATGGCTACACCTTC. Protein sequence: CASRQDIEYGYTF.

The V gene is TRBV14, the J gene TRBJ2-1, with TRBD2 matching over 7 bases. V gave up 6 bases and J gave up 3 bases; unmatched junction bases: 8. The CDR3 loop spans 15 amino acids. Germline CDR1 SGHDN, CDR2 FVKESK. The CDR3 here is CASSHPGGLYNEQFF. In nucleotides, the CDR3 is TGTGCCAGCAGTCATCCGGGAGGTCTCTACAATGAGCAGTTCTTC.